The clone carrying this TCR beta chain occurred once. Its cognate antigen is unknown. The source of the sample is a study of cytomegalovirus exposure and HLA in healthy donors. Overall study: An early release of data contained around 80 million unique TCRs, which came from HLA-typed donors. Findings and caveats of the study: Rare TCR sequences dominated, though some public TCRs recurred in many donors. A later analysis linked 15,000 to 20,000 TCR beta sequences to HLA alleles at 0.05 false discovery rate. Productive rates of about 90% or about 30% were seen for most TCR beta V segments in an earlier analysis.

The primer mix had 60 Vbeta and 13 Jbeta primers. Assay: immunoSEQ multiplex PCR; the TCRdb copy retains only in-frame clones and omits some. The sample has 210,000 or so clones, 85% to 90% seen once. V lost 0 bases, J lost 8 bases, and 10 bases lay in between. Per the germline V gene, CDR1 is MNHEY and CDR2 is SVGAGI. The CDR3 spans 14 residues. The receptor's source is a woman aged 18-30 years in good health and CMV-seronegative. The V and J genes are TRBV6-5 and TRBJ1-4, with D unclear. The sample comprised PBMCs. CDR3 in amino acids: CASSYSREREKLFF. The DNA of the CDR3 is TGTGCCAGCAGTTACTCCCGGGAGAGGGAAAAACTGTTTTTT.